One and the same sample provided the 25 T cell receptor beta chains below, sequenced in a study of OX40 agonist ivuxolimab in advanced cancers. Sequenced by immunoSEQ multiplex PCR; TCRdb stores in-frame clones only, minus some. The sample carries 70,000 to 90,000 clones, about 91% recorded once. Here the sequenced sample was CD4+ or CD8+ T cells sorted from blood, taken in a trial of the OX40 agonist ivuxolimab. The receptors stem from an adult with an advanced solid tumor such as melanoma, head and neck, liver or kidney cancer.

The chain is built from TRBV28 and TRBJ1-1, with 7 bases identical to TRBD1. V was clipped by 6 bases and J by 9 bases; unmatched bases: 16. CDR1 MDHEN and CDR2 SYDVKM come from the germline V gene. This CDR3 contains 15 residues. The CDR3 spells CASSQRDREGMKAFF. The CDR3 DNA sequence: TGTGCCAGCAGCCAAAGGGACAGAGAGGGGATGAAAGCTTTCTTT.

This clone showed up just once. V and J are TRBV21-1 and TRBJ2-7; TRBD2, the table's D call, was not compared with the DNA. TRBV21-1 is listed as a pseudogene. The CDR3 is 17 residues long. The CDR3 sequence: CATQQRWSGEPTYEQYF. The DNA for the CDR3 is TGTGCCACCCAGCAACGGTGGAGCGGGGAACCAACCTACGAGCAGTACTTC.

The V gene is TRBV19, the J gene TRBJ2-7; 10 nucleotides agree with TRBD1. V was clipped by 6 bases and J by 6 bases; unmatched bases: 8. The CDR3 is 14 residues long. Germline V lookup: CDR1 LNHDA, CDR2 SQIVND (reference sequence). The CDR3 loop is CASRQGQGYGEQYF. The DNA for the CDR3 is TGTGCCAGTAGGCAGGGACAGGGGTATGGCGAGCAGTACTTC.

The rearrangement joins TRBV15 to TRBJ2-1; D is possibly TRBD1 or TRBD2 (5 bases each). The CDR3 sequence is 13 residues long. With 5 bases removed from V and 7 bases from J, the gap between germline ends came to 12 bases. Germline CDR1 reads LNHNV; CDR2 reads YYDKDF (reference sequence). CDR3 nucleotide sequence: TGTGCCACCAGCCCCTTATGGGGGAATGAGCAGTTCTTC. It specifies CATSPLWGNEQFF.

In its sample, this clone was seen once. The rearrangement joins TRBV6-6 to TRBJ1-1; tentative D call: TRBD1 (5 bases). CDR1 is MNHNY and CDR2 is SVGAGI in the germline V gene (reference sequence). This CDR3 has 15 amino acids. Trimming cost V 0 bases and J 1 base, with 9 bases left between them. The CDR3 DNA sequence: TGTGCCAGCAGTTACTCTCCCGGGACGAACACTGAAGCTTTCTTT. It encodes CASSYSPGTNTEAFF.

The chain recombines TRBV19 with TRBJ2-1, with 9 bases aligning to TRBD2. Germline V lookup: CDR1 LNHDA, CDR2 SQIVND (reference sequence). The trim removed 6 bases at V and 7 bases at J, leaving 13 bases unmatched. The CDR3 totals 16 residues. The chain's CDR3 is CASSTLGAGGLNEQFF. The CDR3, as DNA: TGTGCCAGTAGCACGCTTGGGGCGGGAGGGCTTAATGAGCAGTTCTTC.

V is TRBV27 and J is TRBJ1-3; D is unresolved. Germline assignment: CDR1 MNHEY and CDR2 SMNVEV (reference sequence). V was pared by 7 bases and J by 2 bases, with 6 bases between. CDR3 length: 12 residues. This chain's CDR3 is CASIGTGNTIYF. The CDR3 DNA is TGTGCCAGCATCGGAACTGGAAACACCATATATTTT.

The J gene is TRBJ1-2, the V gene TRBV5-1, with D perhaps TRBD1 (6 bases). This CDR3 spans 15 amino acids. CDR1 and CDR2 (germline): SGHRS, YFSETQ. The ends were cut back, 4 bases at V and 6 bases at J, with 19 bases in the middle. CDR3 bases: TGCGCCAGCAGCCAAGAAGCACAGGGTTATCATGGCTACACCTTC. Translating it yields CASSQEAQGYHGYTF.

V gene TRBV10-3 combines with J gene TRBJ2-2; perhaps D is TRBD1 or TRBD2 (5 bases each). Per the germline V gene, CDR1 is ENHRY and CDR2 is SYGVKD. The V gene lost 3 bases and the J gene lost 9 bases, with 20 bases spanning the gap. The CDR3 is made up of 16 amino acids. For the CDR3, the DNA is TGTGCCATCAGTGACGCGCCAGGGACCCGGCACAGGGAGCTGTTTTTT. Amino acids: CAISDAPGTRHRELFF.

This chain's CDR3 is CASSLQSSPEAFF. The CDR3, as DNA: TGCGCCAGCAGCTTACAGAGCAGCCCTGAAGCTTTCTTT. This chain uses TRBV5-1 with TRBJ1-1; no definite D call. This CDR3 comprises 13 residues. Trimming removed 2 bases from V and 6 bases from J, with 11 bases in between. Germline lookup yields CDR1 SGHRS and CDR2 YFSETQ.

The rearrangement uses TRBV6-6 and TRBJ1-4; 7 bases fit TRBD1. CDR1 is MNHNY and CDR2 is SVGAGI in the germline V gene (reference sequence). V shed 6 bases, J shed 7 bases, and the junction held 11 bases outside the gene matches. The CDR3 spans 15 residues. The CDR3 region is CASRILGTVGEKLFF. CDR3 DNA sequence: TGTGCCAGCAGAATCCTCGGGACAGTCGGTGAAAAACTGTTTTTT.

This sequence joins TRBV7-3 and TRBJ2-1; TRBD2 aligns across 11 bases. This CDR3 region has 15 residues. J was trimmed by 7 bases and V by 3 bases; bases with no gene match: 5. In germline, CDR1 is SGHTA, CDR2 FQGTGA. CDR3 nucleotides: TGTGCCAGCAGCTTCCTAGCGGGAGGTGGAAATGAGCAGTTCTTC. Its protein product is CASSFLAGGGNEQFF.

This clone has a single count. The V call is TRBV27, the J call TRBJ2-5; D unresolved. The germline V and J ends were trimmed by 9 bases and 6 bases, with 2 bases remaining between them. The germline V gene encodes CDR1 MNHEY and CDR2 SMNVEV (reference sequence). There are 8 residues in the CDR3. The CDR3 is CARKTQYF. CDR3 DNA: TGTGCCAGGAAGACCCAGTACTTC.

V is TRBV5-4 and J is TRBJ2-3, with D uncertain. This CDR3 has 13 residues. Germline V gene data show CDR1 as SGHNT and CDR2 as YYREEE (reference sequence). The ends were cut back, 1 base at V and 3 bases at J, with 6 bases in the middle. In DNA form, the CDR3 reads TGTGCCAGCAGCTTGAGTGGAACAGATACGCAGTATTTT. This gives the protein CASSLSGTDTQYF.

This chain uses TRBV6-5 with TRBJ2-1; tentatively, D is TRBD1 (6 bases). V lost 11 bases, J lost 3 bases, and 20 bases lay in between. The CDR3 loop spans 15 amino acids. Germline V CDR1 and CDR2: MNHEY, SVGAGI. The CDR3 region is CAGRPDRSFYNEQFF. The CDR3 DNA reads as TGTGCCGGAAGACCCGACAGGAGCTTCTACAATGAGCAGTTCTTC.

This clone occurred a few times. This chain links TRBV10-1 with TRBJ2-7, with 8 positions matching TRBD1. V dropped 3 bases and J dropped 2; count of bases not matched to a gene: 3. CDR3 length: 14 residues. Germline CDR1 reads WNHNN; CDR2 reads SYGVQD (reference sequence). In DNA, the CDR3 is TGCGCCAGCAGTGATCCGGGACAGGCCTACGAGCAGTACTTC. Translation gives CASSDPGQAYEQYF.

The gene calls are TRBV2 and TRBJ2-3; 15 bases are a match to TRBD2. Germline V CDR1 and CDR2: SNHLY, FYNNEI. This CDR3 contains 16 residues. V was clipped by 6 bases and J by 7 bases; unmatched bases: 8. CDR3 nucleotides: TGTGCCAGCAGGCGGACTAGCGGGAGGGGAGTGAATACGCAGTATTTT. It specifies CASRRTSGRGVNTQYF.

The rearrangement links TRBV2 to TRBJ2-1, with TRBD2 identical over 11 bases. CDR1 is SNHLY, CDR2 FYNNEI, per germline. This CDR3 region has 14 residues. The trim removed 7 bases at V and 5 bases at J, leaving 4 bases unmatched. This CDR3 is CASTKTSGNNEQFF. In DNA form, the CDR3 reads TGTGCCAGCACGAAGACTAGCGGGAACAATGAGCAGTTCTTC.

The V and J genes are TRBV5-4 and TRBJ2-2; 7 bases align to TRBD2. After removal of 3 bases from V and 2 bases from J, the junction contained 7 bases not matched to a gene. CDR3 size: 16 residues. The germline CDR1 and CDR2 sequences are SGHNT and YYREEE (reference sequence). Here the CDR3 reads CASSSGTNRNTGELFF. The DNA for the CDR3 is TGTGCCAGCAGCTCCGGGACTAACCGAAACACCGGGGAGCTGTTTTTT.

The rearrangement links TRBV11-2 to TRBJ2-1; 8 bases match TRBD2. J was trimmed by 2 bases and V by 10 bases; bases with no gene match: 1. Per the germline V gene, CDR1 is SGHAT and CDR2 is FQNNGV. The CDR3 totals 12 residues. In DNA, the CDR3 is TGTGCCACTAGCGGGCCCTACAATGAGCAGTTCTTC. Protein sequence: CATSGPYNEQFF.

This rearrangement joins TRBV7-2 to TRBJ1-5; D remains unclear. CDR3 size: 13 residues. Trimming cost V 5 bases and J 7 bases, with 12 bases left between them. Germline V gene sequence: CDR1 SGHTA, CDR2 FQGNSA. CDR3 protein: CASSPTPGQPQHF. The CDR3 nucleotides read TGTGCCAGCAGCCCTACCCCCGGGCAGCCCCAGCATTTT.

In DNA, the CDR3 is TGCGCCAGCAGCTCAGGTCTCACGGGAGAGACCCAGTACTTC. This translates into CASSSGLTGETQYF. The V call is TRBV5-1, the J call TRBJ2-5; no clear D gene. The V end lost 3 bases, the J end lost 4 bases, and 13 bases lay between the germline ends. Germline assignment: CDR1 SGHRS and CDR2 YFSETQ. The length of the CDR3 is 14 residues.

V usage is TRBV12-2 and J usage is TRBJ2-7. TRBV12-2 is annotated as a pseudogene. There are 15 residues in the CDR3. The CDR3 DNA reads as TGTGCAAGTCGCTTAGAGGTTCAAACCCCCTACGAGCAGTACTTC. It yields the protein CASRLEVQTPYEQYF.

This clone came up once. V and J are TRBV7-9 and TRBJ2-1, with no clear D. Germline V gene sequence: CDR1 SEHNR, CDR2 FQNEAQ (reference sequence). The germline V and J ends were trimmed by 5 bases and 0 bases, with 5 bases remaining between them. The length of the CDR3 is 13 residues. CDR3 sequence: CASSRRSYNEQFF. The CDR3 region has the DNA TGTGCCAGCAGCAGGCGCTCCTACAATGAGCAGTTCTTC.

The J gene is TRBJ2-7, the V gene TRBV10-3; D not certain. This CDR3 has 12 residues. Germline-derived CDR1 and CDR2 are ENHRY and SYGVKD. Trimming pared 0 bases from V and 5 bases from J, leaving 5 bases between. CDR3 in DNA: TGTGCCATCAGTGAGTCGCTAGACGAGCAGTACTTC. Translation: CAISESLDEQYF.